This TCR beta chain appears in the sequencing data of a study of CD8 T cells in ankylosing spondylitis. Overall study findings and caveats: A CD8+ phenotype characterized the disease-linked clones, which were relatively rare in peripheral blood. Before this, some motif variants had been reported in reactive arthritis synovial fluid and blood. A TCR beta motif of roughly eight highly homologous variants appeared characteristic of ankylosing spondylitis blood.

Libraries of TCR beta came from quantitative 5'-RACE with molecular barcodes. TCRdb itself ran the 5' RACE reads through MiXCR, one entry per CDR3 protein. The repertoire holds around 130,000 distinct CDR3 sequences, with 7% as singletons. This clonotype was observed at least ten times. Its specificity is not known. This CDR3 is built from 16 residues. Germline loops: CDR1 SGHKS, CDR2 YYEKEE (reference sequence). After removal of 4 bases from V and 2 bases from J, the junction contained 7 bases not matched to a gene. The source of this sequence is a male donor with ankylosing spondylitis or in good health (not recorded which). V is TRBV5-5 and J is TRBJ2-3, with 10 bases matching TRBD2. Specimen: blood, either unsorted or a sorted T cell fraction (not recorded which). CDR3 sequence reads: CASSALTSGATDTQYF. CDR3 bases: TGTGCCAGCAGCGCCCTTACTAGCGGGGCCACAGATACGCAGTATTTT.